The 3 T cell receptor beta chains below were found in one sample sequenced in a study of CD8+ T cells in alopecia areata. The authors extracted RNA and reverse transcribed it into cDNA as the sequencing template. Sequenced by immunoSEQ multiplex PCR; TCRdb stores in-frame clones only, minus some. The sample has 110,000 to 150,000 clones, 62% seen once. The sample consisted of CD8+ T cells sorted from blood. These TCRs come from a human donor in good health.

V is TRBV15 and J is TRBJ2-5; D unclear. V lost 7 bases to trimming and J lost 5 bases, with 14 bases between them. Germline CDR1 reads LNHNV; CDR2 reads YYDKDF (reference sequence). The CDR3 covers 13 residues. CDR3: CATITKVGETQYF. The CDR3 DNA sequence: TGTGCCACCATTACGAAGGTCGGGGAGACCCAGTACTTC.

The chain combines TRBV20-1 with TRBJ2-3; D not resolved. Per the germline V gene, CDR1 is DFQATT and CDR2 is SNEGSKA (reference sequence). V gave up 8 bases and J gave up 6 bases, with 9 bases separating them. The CDR3 consists of 10 residues. The CDR3 nucleotides read TGCAGTCCCCGGTGGGATACGCAGTATTTT. As protein: CSPRWDTQYF.

The table lists this clone with a count of one. J is TRBJ2-3 and V is TRBV19; D call uncertain. Germline V lookup: CDR1 LNHDA, CDR2 SQIVND (reference sequence). This CDR3 is 11 amino acids long. Trimming pared 5 bases from V and 6 bases from J, leaving 6 bases between. The CDR3 DNA follows: TGTGCCAGTAGTTTGGGGGATACGCAGTATTTT. Translating it yields CASSLGDTQYF.